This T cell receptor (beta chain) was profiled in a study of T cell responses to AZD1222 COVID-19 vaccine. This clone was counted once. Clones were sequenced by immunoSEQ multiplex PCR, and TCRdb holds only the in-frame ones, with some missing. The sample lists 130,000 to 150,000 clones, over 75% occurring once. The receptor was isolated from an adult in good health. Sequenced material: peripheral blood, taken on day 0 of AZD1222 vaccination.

For the CDR3, the DNA is TGTGCCAGCAGCCAGGGGGAGGGGAGCACTGAAGCTTTCTTT. Residues: CASSQGEGSTEAFF. The chain employs TRBV4-2 and TRBJ1-1; D is perhaps TRBD1 (5 bases). V was clipped by 3 bases and J by 4 bases, with 12 bases between them. The CDR3 has 14 amino acids. Germline values: CDR1 LGHNA, CDR2 YNFKEQ.